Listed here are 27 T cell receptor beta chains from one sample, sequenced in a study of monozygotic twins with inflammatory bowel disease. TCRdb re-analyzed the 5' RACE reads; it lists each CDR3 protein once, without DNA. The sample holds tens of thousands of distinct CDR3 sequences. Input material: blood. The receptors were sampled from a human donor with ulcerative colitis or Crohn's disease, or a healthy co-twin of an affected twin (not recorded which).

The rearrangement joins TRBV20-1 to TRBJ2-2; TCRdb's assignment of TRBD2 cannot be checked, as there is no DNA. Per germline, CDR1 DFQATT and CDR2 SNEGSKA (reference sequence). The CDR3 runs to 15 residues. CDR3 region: CSARGARENTGELFF.

The CDR3 loop reads CASRQGDSPNPNEKLFF. The V call is TRBV12-3 or TRBV12-4, the J call TRBJ1-4. CDR3 length: 17 residues.

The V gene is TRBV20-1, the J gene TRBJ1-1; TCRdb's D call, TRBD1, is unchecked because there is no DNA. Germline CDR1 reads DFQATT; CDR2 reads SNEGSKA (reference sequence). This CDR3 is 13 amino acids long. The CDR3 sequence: CSAWDRANTEAFF.

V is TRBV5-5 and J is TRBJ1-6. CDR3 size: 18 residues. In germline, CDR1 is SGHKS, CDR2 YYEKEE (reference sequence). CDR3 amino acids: CASSPRAAQGLYNSPLHF. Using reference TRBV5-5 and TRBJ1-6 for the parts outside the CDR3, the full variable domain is DAGVTQSPTHLIKTRGQQVTLRCSPISGHKSVSWYQQVLGQGPQFIFQYYEKEERGRGNFPDRFSARQFPNYSSELNVNALLLGDSALYLCASSPRAAQGLYNSPLHFGNGTRLTVT.

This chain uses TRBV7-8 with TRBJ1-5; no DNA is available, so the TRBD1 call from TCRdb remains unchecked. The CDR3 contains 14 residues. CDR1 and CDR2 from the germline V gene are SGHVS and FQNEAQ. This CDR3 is CASSLGQRYQPQHF.

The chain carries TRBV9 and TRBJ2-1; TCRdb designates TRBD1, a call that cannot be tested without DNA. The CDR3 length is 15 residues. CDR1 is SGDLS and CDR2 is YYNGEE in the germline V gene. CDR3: CASSASGGAGNEQFF.

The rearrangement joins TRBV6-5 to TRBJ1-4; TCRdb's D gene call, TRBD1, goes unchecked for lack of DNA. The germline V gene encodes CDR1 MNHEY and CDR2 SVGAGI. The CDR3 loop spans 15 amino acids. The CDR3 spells CASSSTQGAREKLFF.

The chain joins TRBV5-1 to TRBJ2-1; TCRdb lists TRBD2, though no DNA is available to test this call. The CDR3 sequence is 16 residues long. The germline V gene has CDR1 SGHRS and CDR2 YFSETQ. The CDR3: CASSLEGISSYNEQFF.

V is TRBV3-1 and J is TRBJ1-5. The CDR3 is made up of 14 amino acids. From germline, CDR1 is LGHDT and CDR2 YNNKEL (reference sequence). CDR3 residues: CASSQNSQNQPQHF.

CDR3 loop: CASSLSPGKDEQYF. The rearrangement joins TRBV5-1 to TRBJ2-7; TCRdb picks TRBD1, but there is no DNA to check that call. The CDR3 consists of 14 residues. CDR1 is SGHRS and CDR2 is YFSETQ in the germline V gene.

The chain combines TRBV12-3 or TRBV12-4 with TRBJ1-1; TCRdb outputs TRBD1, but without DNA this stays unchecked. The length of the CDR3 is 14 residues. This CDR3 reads CASSFEGSKTEAFF.

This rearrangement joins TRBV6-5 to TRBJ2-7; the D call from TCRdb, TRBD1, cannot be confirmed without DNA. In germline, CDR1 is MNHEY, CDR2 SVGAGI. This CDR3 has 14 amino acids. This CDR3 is CASSYSDRKTEQYF.

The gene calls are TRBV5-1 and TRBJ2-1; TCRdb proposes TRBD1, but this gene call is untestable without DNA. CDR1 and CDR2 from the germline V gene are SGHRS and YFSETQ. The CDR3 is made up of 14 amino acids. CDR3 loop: CASSLGGTGYEQFF.

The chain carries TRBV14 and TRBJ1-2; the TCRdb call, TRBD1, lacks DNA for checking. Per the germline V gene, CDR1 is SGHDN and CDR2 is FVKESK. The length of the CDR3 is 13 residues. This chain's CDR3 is CASSPSGYYGYTF. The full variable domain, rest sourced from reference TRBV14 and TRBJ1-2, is EAGVTQFPSHSVIEKGQTVTLRCDPISGHDNLYWYRRVMGKEIKFLLHFVKESKQDESGMPNNRFLAERTGGTYSTLKVQPAELEDSGVYFCASSPSGYYGYTFGSGTRLTVV.

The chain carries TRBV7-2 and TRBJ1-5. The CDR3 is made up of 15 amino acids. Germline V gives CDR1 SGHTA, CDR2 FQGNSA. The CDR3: CASSRSSYSNQPQHF.

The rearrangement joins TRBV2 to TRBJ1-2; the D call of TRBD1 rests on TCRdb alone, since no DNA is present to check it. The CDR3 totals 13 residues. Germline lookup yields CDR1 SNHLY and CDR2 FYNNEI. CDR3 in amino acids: CASSRTGAYGYTF. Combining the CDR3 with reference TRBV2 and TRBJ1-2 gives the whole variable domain EPEVTQTPSHQVTQMGQEVILRCVPISNHLYFYWYRQILGQKVEFLVSFYNNEISEKSEIFDDQFSVERPDGSNFTLKIRSTKLEDSAMYFCASSRTGAYGYTFGSGTRLTVV.

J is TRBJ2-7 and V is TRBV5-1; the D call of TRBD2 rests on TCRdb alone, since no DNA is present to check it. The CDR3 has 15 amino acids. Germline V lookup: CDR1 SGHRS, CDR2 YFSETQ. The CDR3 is CASSSLAGTSYEQYF.

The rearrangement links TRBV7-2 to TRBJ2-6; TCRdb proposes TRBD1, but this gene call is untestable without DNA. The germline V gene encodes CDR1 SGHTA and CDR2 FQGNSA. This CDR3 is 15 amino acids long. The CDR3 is CASSLSVSGANVLTF.

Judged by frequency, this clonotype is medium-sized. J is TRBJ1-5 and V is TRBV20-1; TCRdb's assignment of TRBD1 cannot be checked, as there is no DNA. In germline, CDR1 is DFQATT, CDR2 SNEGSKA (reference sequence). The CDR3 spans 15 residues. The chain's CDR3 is CSARDEDRDNQPQHF.

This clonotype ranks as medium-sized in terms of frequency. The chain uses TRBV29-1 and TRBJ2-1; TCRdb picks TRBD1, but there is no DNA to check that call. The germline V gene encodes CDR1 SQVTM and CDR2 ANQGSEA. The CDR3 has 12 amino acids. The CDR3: CSTSSGSNEQFF.

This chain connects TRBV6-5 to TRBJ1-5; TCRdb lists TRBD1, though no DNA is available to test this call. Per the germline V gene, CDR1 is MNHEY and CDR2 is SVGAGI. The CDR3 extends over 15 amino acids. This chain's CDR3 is CASSYVTGSNQPQHF.

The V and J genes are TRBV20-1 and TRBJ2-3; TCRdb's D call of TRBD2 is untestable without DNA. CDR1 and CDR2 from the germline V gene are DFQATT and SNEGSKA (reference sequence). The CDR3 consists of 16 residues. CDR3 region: CGARAGTSGGRDTQYF.

This CDR3 reads CASSRWTDNPLHF. The chain has TRBV5-1 and TRBJ1-6. The CDR3 covers 13 residues. Germline V gives CDR1 SGHRS, CDR2 YFSETQ. Combining the CDR3 with reference TRBV5-1 and TRBJ1-6 gives the whole variable domain KAGVTQTPRYLIKTRGQQVTLSCSPISGHRSVSWYQQTPGQGLQFLFEYFSETQRNKGNFPGRFSGRQFSNSRSEMNVSTLELGDSALYLCASSRWTDNPLHFGNGTRLTVT.

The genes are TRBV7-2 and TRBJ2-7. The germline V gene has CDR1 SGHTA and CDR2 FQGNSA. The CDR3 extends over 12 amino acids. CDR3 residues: CASSLVAYEQYF.

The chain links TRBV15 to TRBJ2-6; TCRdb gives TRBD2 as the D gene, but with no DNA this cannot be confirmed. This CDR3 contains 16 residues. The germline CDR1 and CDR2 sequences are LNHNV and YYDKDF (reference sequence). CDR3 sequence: CATSTGGVAGANVLTF.

CDR3 loop: CASSAQGSEETQYF. The V and J genes are TRBV6-1 and TRBJ2-5; as DNA is missing, the TRBD1 call by TCRdb cannot be tested. Per germline, CDR1 MNHNS and CDR2 SASEGT. This CDR3 has 14 residues.

The CDR3 reads CASSPEVAGDLWNEQFF. The V and J genes are TRBV12-3 or TRBV12-4 and TRBJ2-1; TCRdb's D call of TRBD2 is untestable without DNA. The CDR3 spans 17 residues.